These 23 T cell receptor beta chains were sequenced from one sample in a study of shared clonotypes between healthy human individuals. Only in-frame clones appear in the TCRdb table, and some are missing; sequencing was by immunoSEQ multiplex PCR. This sample has fewer than 1.4 million clones, with more than 75% found just once. The sequencing sample was made of memory CD4+ T cells from PBMCs. Subset specified: CD45RA-negative fraction. Receptor source: a young man in good health. Some clones in this sample may be carry-over from other donors' samples.

This clone has just one count. The chain joins TRBV18 to TRBJ2-2, with 7 bases identical to TRBD1. The germline gives CDR1 KGHSH, CDR2 LQKENI. The J segment lost 0 bases and the V segment lost 5 bases, leaving 3 bases of the junction unmatched. CDR3 size: 15 residues. The DNA of the CDR3 is TGTGCCAGCTCAACCGGACAGGCGAACACCGGGGAGCTGTTTTTT. Its protein product is CASSTGQANTGELFF.

The rearrangement uses TRBV7-2 and TRBJ2-7; D not certain. The CDR3 totals 14 residues. Germline V CDR1 and CDR2: SGHTA, FQGNSA. Trimming stripped 5 bases from V and 0 bases from J, with 11 bases between. The CDR3 region has the DNA TGTGCCAGCAGCCCAAAAAAAGGCTCCTACGAGCAGTACTTC. Its translation: CASSPKKGSYEQYF.

The chain links TRBV10-1 to TRBJ2-3, with TRBD1 matching 8 bases. Trimming cost V 3 bases and J 1 base; bases outside gene matches: 3. Germline CDR1 reads WNHNN; CDR2 reads SYGVQD (reference sequence). CDR3 length: 15 amino acids. This chain's CDR3 is CASSDPTGGTDTQYF. The CDR3 coding sequence is TGCGCCAGCAGTGACCCGACAGGGGGCACAGATACGCAGTATTTT.

DNA for the CDR3: TGTGCCAGCAGGTCCGACAGGGGGACCCACGAGCAGTACTTC. As protein: CASRSDRGTHEQYF. This chain uses TRBV6-5 with TRBJ2-7; 9 bases line up with TRBD1. The germline V gene has CDR1 MNHEY and CDR2 SVGAGI. The junction had 8 bases not matched to a gene; V was cut back by 6 bases and J by 5 bases. The CDR3 has 14 amino acids.

There are a few counts of this clone. This chain uses TRBV6-5 with TRBJ1-5; 8 nucleotides agree with TRBD1. This CDR3 is 15 amino acids long. Germline V gene lookup returns CDR1 MNHEY and CDR2 SVGAGI. V was pared by 6 bases and J by 7 bases, with 11 bases of the junction left unmatched. DNA for the CDR3: TGTGCCAGCAGACGGGGGACAGGCCAGGGCCAGCCCCAGCATTTT. Protein product: CASRRGTGQGQPQHF.

Many counts were recorded for this clone. The V and J genes are TRBV11-3 and TRBJ2-7; D unresolved. Trimming removed 5 bases from V and 6 bases from J, with 14 bases in between. Looked up from germline, CDR1 is SGHNT and CDR2 is YENEEA. CDR3 size: 13 residues. CDR3 DNA sequence: TGTGCCAGCAGCGCGGCAGCTTCTGGCGAGCAGTACTTC. This codes for CASSAAASGEQYF. The whole variable domain, filled in from reference TRBV11-3 and TRBJ2-7, reads EAGVVQSPRYKIIEKKQPVAFWCNPISGHNTLYWYLQNLGQGPELLIRYENEEAVDDSQLPKDRFSAERLKGVDSTLKIQPAELGDSAVYLCASSAAASGEQYFGPGTRLTVT.

This clone was recorded a few times. The chain combines TRBV6-1 with TRBJ1-2; D remains unclear. In germline, CDR1 is MNHNS, CDR2 SASEGT. CDR3 length equals 15 residues. Trimming shortened V by 2 bases and J by 7 bases, and 17 bases separated the two germline ends. The CDR3 loop reads CASSESPGHAGGYTF. In nucleotides, the CDR3 is TGTGCCAGCAGTGAATCTCCGGGTCACGCTGGTGGCTACACCTTC.

The chain uses TRBV6-1 and TRBJ1-1; no definite D call. Germline-derived CDR1 and CDR2 are MNHNS and SASEGT. The CDR3 contains 12 residues. V lost 5 bases and J lost 2, with 6 bases in between. CDR3 residues: CASSIRNTEAFF. In DNA form, the CDR3 reads TGTGCCAGCAGTATCCGCAACACTGAAGCTTTCTTT.

This chain links TRBV6-1 with TRBJ1-6, with 10 bases identical to TRBD1. This CDR3 contains 12 residues. J was trimmed by 5 bases and V by 11 bases; bases with no gene match: 0. CDR1 is MNHNS and CDR2 is SASEGT in the germline V gene. CDR3 region: CAGTGDNSPLHF. CDR3 coding DNA: TGTGCCGGGACAGGGGATAATTCACCCCTCCACTTT.

The CDR3 DNA sequence: TGCGCCAGCAGCCCGGAGGGGGATACGCAGTATTTT. This translates into CASSPEGDTQYF. The chain recombines TRBV5-1 with TRBJ2-3, with a tentative D call TRBD2 (6 bases). CDR1 SGHRS and CDR2 YFSETQ come from the germline V gene. V was clipped by 4 bases and J by 6 bases, with 9 bases between them. This CDR3 comprises 12 residues. Full variable domain (remainder filled in from reference TRBV5-1 and TRBJ2-3): KAGVTQTPRYLIKTRGQQVTLSCSPISGHRSVSWYQQTPGQGLQFLFEYFSETQRNKGNFPGRFSGRQFSNSRSEMNVSTLELGDSALYLCASSPEGDTQYFGPGTRLTVL.

This rearrangement joins TRBV25-1 to TRBJ2-1, with unresolved D. This CDR3 is built from 15 residues. Trimming removed 5 bases at V and 0 bases at J, with 11 bases between. The germline V gene encodes CDR1 MGHDK and CDR2 SYGVNS. The CDR3 region is CASSRLQSSYNEQFF. DNA for the CDR3: TGTGCCAGCAGTAGATTACAGAGCTCCTACAATGAGCAGTTCTTC.

The chain is built from TRBV18 and TRBJ2-4; D is perhaps TRBD1 (6 bases). The V end lost 2 bases, the J end lost 5 bases, and 13 bases lay between the germline ends. Per the germline V gene, CDR1 is KGHSH and CDR2 is LQKENI. The CDR3 contains 15 residues. CDR3 bases: TGTGCCAGCTCACCAACTACAGGGCCCCAAAACATTCAGTACTTC. This codes for CASSPTTGPQNIQYF.

A few counts support this clone. The chain recombines TRBV18 with TRBJ1-2; no reliable D call. V dropped 3 bases and J dropped 2 bases, with 7 bases sitting between them. The length of the CDR3 is 13 residues. Germline V gene data show CDR1 as KGHSH and CDR2 as LQKENI. CDR3 DNA: TGTGCCAGCTCACCCGAAAAAAACTATGGCTACACCTTC. Translating it yields CASSPEKNYGYTF.

The CDR3 region has the DNA TGTGCCAGCAGCGCAACGCTCCGAGGCTACGCTTTCTTT. This codes for CASSATLRGYAFF. The chain joins TRBV7-3 to TRBJ1-1; D unclear. The CDR3 extends over 13 amino acids. V was trimmed by 5 bases and J by 11 bases, leaving 18 bases between them. Germline V gives CDR1 SGHTA, CDR2 FQGTGA.

About this clone itself: The same CDR3 arises from other DNA sequences in this sample as well. The V gene is TRBV7-9, the J gene TRBJ2-1; 14 bases are shared with TRBD2. Germline-derived CDR1 and CDR2 are SEHNR and FQNEAQ (reference sequence). This CDR3 spans 15 amino acids. The trim removed 4 bases at V and 10 bases at J, leaving 6 bases unmatched. Written as DNA, the CDR3 is TGTGCCAGCAGCTCGAGACTAGCGGGAGGGGGGGAGCAGTTCTTC. Translation gives CASSSRLAGGGEQFF.

This clone was recorded a few times. The chain joins TRBV5-6 to TRBJ2-7; TRBD1 matches at 8 bases. CDR1 is SGHDT, CDR2 YYEEEE, per germline. CDR3 length: 14 residues. With V trimmed by 4 bases and J by 7 bases, 10 bases remained unmatched. DNA of the CDR3: TGTGCCAGCAGCCAGGGGGCCGGTCTGGGGGAGCAGTACTTC. Protein sequence: CASSQGAGLGEQYF.

The rearrangement links TRBV7-8 to TRBJ2-2; unclear D gene. The CDR3 covers 13 residues. CDR1 and CDR2 from the germline V gene are SGHVS and FQNEAQ. Trimming shortened V by 1 base and J by 6 bases, and 6 bases separated the two germline ends. CDR3 coding DNA: TGTGCCAGCAGCTTAGTCGTCCCCGGGGAGCTGTTTTTT. Protein product: CASSLVVPGELFF. Based on the CDR3 plus reference TRBV7-8 and TRBJ2-2, the full variable domain is GAGVSQSPRYKVAKRGQDVALRCDPISGHVSLFWYQQALGQGPEFLTYFQNEAQLDKSGLPSDRFFAERPEGSVSTLKIQRTQQEDSAVYLCASSLVVPGELFFGEGSRLTVL.

The V gene is TRBV7-9, the J gene TRBJ1-2; no reliable D call. V was trimmed by 0 bases and J by 5 bases, leaving 4 bases between them. Germline CDR1 SEHNR, CDR2 FQNEAQ (reference sequence). This CDR3 is 12 amino acids long. DNA of the CDR3: TGTGCCAGCAGCTTAGCGACTTATGGCTACACCTTC. Its protein is CASSLATYGYTF.

This chain joins TRBV5-4 and TRBJ2-5, with TRBD1 identical over 10 bases. Germline CDR1 and CDR2: SGHNT and YYREEE (reference sequence). V shed 3 bases, J shed 5 bases, and the junction held 7 bases outside the gene matches. This CDR3 contains 15 residues. CDR3 DNA sequence: TGTGCCAGCAGCTACCCGGGACAGGGGTCGGAGACCCAGTACTTC. It specifies CASSYPGQGSETQYF.

This chain joins TRBV7-3 and TRBJ2-6; D is undetermined. Deletions cut 5 bases from V and 2 bases from J, with 7 bases between. Germline assignment: CDR1 SGHTA and CDR2 FQGTGA. The CDR3 has 14 amino acids. This CDR3 reads CASSPETGANVLTF. As DNA, the CDR3 is TGTGCCAGCAGCCCAGAAACTGGGGCCAACGTCCTGACTTTC.

The chain couples TRBV9 to TRBJ2-3; D assignment may be TRBD1 or TRBD2 (6 bases each). Germline CDR1 and CDR2: SGDLS and YYNGEE. CDR3 length: 13 amino acids. With 3 bases removed from V and 6 bases from J, the gap between germline ends came to 11 bases. The CDR3 loop reads CASSGQGRDTQYF. The CDR3 coding sequence is TGTGCCAGCAGCGGGCAGGGGAGGGATACGCAGTATTTT.

The CDR3 nucleotides are TGCAGCGCGGGCGGCGGAACGAAGAACACTGAAGCTTTCTTT. This sequence encodes CSAGGGTKNTEAFF. The chain uses TRBV29-1 and TRBJ1-1; no firm D call. V dropped 7 bases and J dropped 1 base, with 16 bases sitting between them. The CDR3 contains 14 residues. Germline V lookup: CDR1 SQVTM, CDR2 ANQGSEA.

V and J are TRBV5-1 and TRBJ2-3, with a possible D match to TRBD2 (5 bases). Germline V CDR1 and CDR2: SGHRS, YFSETQ. This CDR3 is built from 16 residues. Trimming pared 2 bases from V and 2 bases from J, leaving 15 bases between. CDR3 loop: CASSFNAGSLTDTQYF. The CDR3, as DNA: TGCGCCAGCAGCTTTAATGCGGGTTCGCTCACAGATACGCAGTATTTT.